The T cell receptor beta chain described here comes from a study of identical twins. The ends lost 4 bases at V and 1 base at J; junction bases unmatched: 5. The CDR3 consists of 15 residues. Germline-derived CDR1 and CDR2 are MNHNS and SASEGT. This clonotype was counted only a few times. Its antigen is unknown. Unique molecular identifiers were present on the cDNA, and a universal primer site came from template switching. MiXCR, applied by TCRdb to the 5' RACE reads, yields one record per CDR3 protein. This sample has 1.5 million to 2 million distinct CDR3 sequences, with around 29% found just once. Overall study findings and caveats: Abundant beta clonotypes from cord blood had fewer insertions, unlike memory repertoires, which showed none. Excess sharing by twins proved weaker in beta out-of-frame sequences.

V usage is TRBV6-1 and J usage is TRBJ2-3; 7 nucleotides agree with TRBD2. Source material: cord blood. This TCR derives from a newborn girl in good health. In DNA form, the CDR3 reads TGTGCCAGCAGTGGAACTAGCGTAGGCACAGATACGCAGTATTTT. As protein: CASSGTSVGTDTQYF.